Below are 31 T cell receptor beta chains sequenced from a single sample in a study of CD8+ T cells in alopecia areata. Once RNA had been extracted, it was reverse transcribed into cDNA to act as the sequencing template. Generated by immunoSEQ multiplex PCR, the TCRdb table keeps only in-frame clones and is missing some. The sample contains approximately 54,000 clones, around 96% of which appear only once. The input for sequencing was CD8+ T cells sorted from blood, taken at week 0. The receptors stem from a human donor with alopecia areata.

The chain recombines TRBV19 with TRBJ1-1, with D possibly TRBD1 on 5 matching bases. The CDR3 loop spans 17 amino acids. Germline loops: CDR1 LNHDA, CDR2 SQIVND (reference sequence). The V gene lost 5 bases and the J gene lost 3 bases, with 22 bases spanning the gap. This CDR3 is CASSPSPSRSRDTEAFF. The CDR3 DNA is TGTGCCAGTAGTCCCTCACCAAGTAGGAGCAGGGACACTGAAGCTTTCTTT.

This chain connects TRBV7-8 to TRBJ2-1; 9 nucleotides agree with TRBD1. The CDR3 covers 17 residues. The germline V gene has CDR1 SGHVS and CDR2 FQNEAQ. Losses at the gene ends were 1 base for V and 4 bases for J; bases not matched to a gene: 8. The CDR3 is CASSLGPRDRVYNEQFF. The CDR3 nucleotides are TGTGCCAGCAGCTTAGGACCGCGGGACAGGGTGTACAATGAGCAGTTCTTC.

V and J are TRBV7-9 and TRBJ2-7; D perhaps matches TRBD1 (5 bases). V dropped 1 base and J dropped 2 bases, with 15 bases sitting between them. The germline V gene has CDR1 SEHNR and CDR2 FQNEAQ (reference sequence). The CDR3 has 16 amino acids. CDR3 bases: TGTGCCAGCAGCTTAGGATTTGGGGCCCCCACCTACGAGCAGTACTTC. Its translation is CASSLGFGAPTYEQYF.

The rearrangement joins TRBV4-3 to TRBJ1-4, with D possibly TRBD1 on 5 matching bases. Germline values: CDR1 LGHNA, CDR2 YSLEER. V was shortened by 0 bases and J by 7 bases, with 15 bases between the two germline ends. CDR3 length: 16 residues. CDR3 sequence (DNA): TGCGCCAGCAGCCAAGAGATTGTGGACAAGGTTGAAAAACTGTTTTTT. Residues: CASSQEIVDKVEKLFF.

The chain couples TRBV7-8 to TRBJ2-1; D not resolved. The CDR3 covers 14 residues. The germline gives CDR1 SGHVS, CDR2 FQNEAQ. The V gene lost 5 bases and the J gene lost 6 bases, with 14 bases spanning the gap. The chain's CDR3 is CASSPRRPPNEQFF. For the CDR3, the DNA is TGTGCCAGCAGCCCCAGACGACCCCCCAATGAGCAGTTCTTC.

On this clone itself: The same CDR3 is also encoded by other DNA sequences in this sample. The V gene is TRBV4-1, the J gene TRBJ2-1; 9 positions match TRBD2. J gave up 1 base and V 3 bases, and 4 bases lay outside the gene matches. The CDR3 spans 16 residues. From germline, CDR1 is MGHRA and CDR2 YSYEKL. This CDR3 is CASSQEAGGSYNEQFF. As DNA, the CDR3 is TGCGCCAGCAGCCAGGAAGCGGGGGGTTCCTACAATGAGCAGTTCTTC.

This rearrangement joins TRBV5-6 to TRBJ2-7; unclear D gene. V shed 4 bases and J shed 4 bases, with 15 bases lying between them. The V gene's germline CDR1 is SGHDT and CDR2 YYEEEE. The length of the CDR3 is 14 residues. The CDR3 coding sequence is TGTGCCAGCAGCCCGGACGGTGTGGTTTACGAGCAGTACTTC. Translating it yields CASSPDGVVYEQYF.

To note about this clone: Additional DNA sequences in this sample encode the identical CDR3. The chain joins TRBV5-6 to TRBJ2-1; D remains ambiguous. The V end lost 2 bases, the J end lost 4 bases, and 10 bases lay between the germline ends. Germline CDR1 reads SGHDT; CDR2 reads YYEEEE. The CDR3 has 14 amino acids. This CDR3 is CASSFQRWYNEQFF. CDR3 nucleotide sequence: TGTGCCAGCAGCTTCCAGCGATGGTACAATGAGCAGTTCTTC.

This chain uses TRBV21-1 with TRBJ2-1; the DNA was not compared with TRBD2, the D call given in the table. TRBV21-1 is described as a pseudogene. CDR3 length: 16 residues. The CDR3 DNA sequence: TGTGCCAGCAGCGACCGAAGTAGACTACTATACTTACAGCAGTTCTTC. Protein: CASSDRSRLLYLQQFF.

Remarks on this clone: At the DNA level, this CDR3 is encoded by other sequences in the same sample as well. J is TRBJ1-3 and V is TRBV20-1, with D unresolved. This CDR3 has 11 residues. In germline, CDR1 is DFQATT, CDR2 SNEGSKA (reference sequence). V gave up 1 base and J gave up 4 bases, with 2 bases separating them. CDR3 loop: CSARGGNTIYF. The CDR3 coding sequence is TGCAGTGCTAGAGGGGGAAACACCATATATTTT.

The chain employs TRBV7-9 and TRBJ1-5, with D uncertain. There are 13 residues in the CDR3. Germline CDR1 and CDR2: SEHNR and FQNEAQ (reference sequence). V was shortened by 6 bases and J by 0 bases, with 6 bases between the two germline ends. The CDR3 loop is CASRDDSNQPQHF. The CDR3 DNA reads TGTGCCAGCAGGGACGATAGCAATCAGCCCCAGCATTTT.

This clone was seen once. CDR3 bases: TGCGCCAGCAGCTTGGGGTTGAATGAGCAGTTCTTC. Translated: CASSLGLNEQFF. The gene calls are TRBV5-1 and TRBJ2-1; D is uncertain. V was clipped by 0 bases and J by 7 bases, with 5 bases between them. The V gene's germline CDR1 is SGHRS and CDR2 YFSETQ. The CDR3 spans 12 residues.

This clone occurred once. V usage is TRBV7-9 and J usage is TRBJ1-1; TRBD1 agrees at 11 bases. The CDR3 runs to 16 residues. J lost 6 bases, V lost 5 bases, and 11 bases had no gene match. Germline V gene sequence: CDR1 SEHNR, CDR2 FQNEAQ (reference sequence). CDR3 region: CASSPLQGQGDPEAFF. As DNA, the CDR3 is TGTGCCAGCAGCCCTCTCCAGGGACAGGGGGACCCTGAAGCTTTCTTT.

The chain links TRBV4-1 to TRBJ2-5, with D possibly matching TRBD1 (6 bases). With 6 bases removed from V and 3 bases from J, the gap between germline ends came to 14 bases. CDR1 is MGHRA and CDR2 is YSYEKL in the germline V gene. There are 14 residues in the CDR3. CDR3 amino acids: CASSLPGHKETQYF. The CDR3 bases are TGCGCCAGCAGTCTTCCGGGACACAAAGAGACCCAGTACTTC.

This chain uses TRBV27 with TRBJ2-1; the match to TRBD1 covers 10 bases. In germline, CDR1 is MNHEY, CDR2 SMNVEV (reference sequence). Trimming cost V 2 bases and J 0 bases; bases outside gene matches: 19. CDR3 length: 22 amino acids. The CDR3 sequence: CASSLDPPRDRGHTLSYNEQFF. The CDR3 bases are TGTGCCAGCAGTTTAGACCCGCCCCGGGACAGGGGCCACACTCTCTCCTACAATGAGCAGTTCTTC.

V and J are TRBV7-2 and TRBJ2-5, with D perhaps matching TRBD1 or TRBD2 (5 bases each). Between the trimmed V and J ends, which lost 0 bases and 1 base, there was a span of 6 bases. Germline V gene lookup returns CDR1 SGHTA and CDR2 FQGNSA. There are 14 residues in the CDR3. This chain's CDR3 is CASSLAGTQETQYF. In nucleotides, the CDR3 is TGTGCCAGCAGCTTAGCCGGGACCCAAGAGACCCAGTACTTC. Full variable domain (outside the CDR3, taken from reference TRBV7-2 and TRBJ2-5): GAGVSQSPSNKVTEKGKDVELRCDPISGHTALYWYRQSLGQGLEFLIYFQGNSAPDKSGLPSDRFSAERTGGSVSTLTIQRTQQEDSAVYLCASSLAGTQETQYFGPGTRLLVL.

The chain combines TRBV6-5 with TRBJ2-7, with D perhaps matching TRBD1 (5 bases). Between the trimmed V and J ends, which lost 11 bases and 3 bases, there was a span of 11 bases. Germline V lookup: CDR1 MNHEY, CDR2 SVGAGI. This CDR3 comprises 11 residues. CDR3 protein: CAVGQIYEQYF. CDR3 DNA: TGTGCCGTGGGGCAGATCTACGAGCAGTACTTC.

The V gene is TRBV29-1, the J gene TRBJ2-1; D may match TRBD1 or TRBD2 (5 bases each). V was shortened by 4 bases and J by 4 bases, with 14 bases between the two germline ends. CDR1 is SQVTM, CDR2 ANQGSEA, per germline. The CDR3 consists of 14 residues. CDR3 sequence reads: CSVVPSGAYNEQFF. The DNA of the CDR3 is TGCAGCGTTGTTCCGTCCGGGGCGTACAATGAGCAGTTCTTC.

The chain employs TRBV7-2 and TRBJ2-1, with D perhaps given as TRBD1 or TRBD2 (6 bases each). CDR1 is SGHTA and CDR2 is FQGNSA in the germline V gene. This CDR3 is built from 13 residues. Trimming pared 1 base from V and 9 bases from J, leaving 10 bases between. The CDR3 coding sequence is TGTGCCAGCAGCTTAGGGGGGGCAGGTGAGCAGTTCTTC. As protein: CASSLGGAGEQFF.

The rearrangement uses TRBV12-5 and TRBJ1-3, with D possibly TRBD1 on 6 matching bases. The CDR3 runs 21 residues. V lost 3 bases and J 0 bases, leaving 27 bases between the germline ends. CDR1 LGHNT and CDR2 FRNRAP come from the germline V gene. CDR3 nucleotides: TGTGCTAGTGGTTTCCTCCCGGGACAAGCCGGCGGGTTGGGCTCTGGAAACACCATATATTTT. Its translation is CASGFLPGQAGGLGSGNTIYF.

The J gene is TRBJ1-5, the V gene TRBV4-1; TRBD1 aligns across 7 bases. This CDR3 has 15 amino acids. Germline V CDR1 and CDR2: MGHRA, YSYEKL. Unmatched junction bases numbered 10, after V lost 6 bases and J lost 5 bases. CDR3 DNA sequence: TGCGCCAGCAGGGACGGGACAGCCGGGGATCAGCCCCAGCATTTT. It specifies CASRDGTAGDQPQHF.

The chain links TRBV6-5 to TRBJ1-6; 9 nucleotides match TRBD1. The J segment lost 7 bases and the V segment lost 9 bases, leaving 7 bases of the junction unmatched. Germline CDR1 reads MNHEY; CDR2 reads SVGAGI. The CDR3 covers 14 residues. The CDR3 reads CASKQGAFNSPLHF. Written as DNA, the CDR3 is TGTGCCAGTAAACAGGGGGCGTTCAATTCACCCCTCCACTTT.

CDR3: CAWTGGTDTQYF. The CDR3 nucleotides read TGTGCCTGGACAGGGGGCACAGATACGCAGTATTTT. V is TRBV30 and J is TRBJ2-3, with a possible D match to TRBD1 (6 bases). Trimming removed 4 bases from V and 1 base from J, with 6 bases in between. The germline gives CDR1 GTSNPN, CDR2 SVGIG (reference sequence). The CDR3 loop spans 12 amino acids.

The chain joins TRBV5-6 to TRBJ2-2; 7 bases agree with TRBD1. The ends lost 10 bases at V and 4 bases at J; junction bases unmatched: 10. The CDR3 length is 14 residues. Germline lookup yields CDR1 SGHDT and CDR2 YYEEEE. CDR3 DNA: TGTGCCGCATCAGAGGGGGCGGGCACCGGGGAGCTGTTTTTT. It yields the protein CAASEGAGTGELFF.

The V and J genes are TRBV19 and TRBJ2-2, with D possibly TRBD2 on 6 matching bases. Looked up from germline, CDR1 is LNHDA and CDR2 is SQIVND (reference sequence). The CDR3 is 13 amino acids. The ends were cut back, 7 bases at V and 7 bases at J, with 13 bases in the middle. For the CDR3, the DNA is TGTGCCAGTAAGGAGGGGATAGGCGGGGAGCTGTTTTTT. It yields the protein CASKEGIGGELFF.

V gene TRBV4-1 combines with J gene TRBJ2-1; D unclear. The CDR3 runs 17 residues. Trimming stripped 4 bases from V and 1 base from J, with 17 bases between. Germline lookup yields CDR1 MGHRA and CDR2 YSYEKL. The CDR3 loop reads CASSRAPRGDSYNEQFF. The CDR3 nucleotides are TGCGCCAGCAGCCGAGCCCCTCGTGGTGATTCCTACAATGAGCAGTTCTTC.

The chain recombines TRBV29-1 with TRBJ2-1, with TRBD2 matching 11 bases. V lost 1 base, J lost 9 bases, and 5 bases stayed unmatched. This CDR3 comprises 14 residues. Germline V gives CDR1 SQVTM, CDR2 ANQGSEA. The chain's CDR3 is CSVEASGGKVEQFF. CDR3 coding DNA: TGCAGCGTTGAAGCTAGCGGGGGGAAGGTTGAGCAGTTCTTC.

The CDR3 sequence: CASSHFSGGLYNEQFF. CDR3 nucleotides: TGTGCCAGTAGCCACTTCAGCGGGGGCCTCTACAATGAGCAGTTCTTC. This rearrangement joins TRBV19 to TRBJ2-1; 8 bases are shared with TRBD2. Per the germline V gene, CDR1 is LNHDA and CDR2 is SQIVND (reference sequence). The V gene end was trimmed by 6 bases and the J gene end by 3 bases; junction bases not matched to a gene: 10. The CDR3 is made up of 16 amino acids.

The V call is TRBV5-5, the J call TRBJ2-3; D is uncertain. Germline loops: CDR1 SGHKS, CDR2 YYEKEE (reference sequence). The V gene lost 2 bases and the J gene lost 5 bases, with 0 bases spanning the gap. This CDR3 is 10 amino acids long. The CDR3 region is CASSLDTQYF. The CDR3 DNA reads as TGTGCCAGCAGCTTAGATACGCAGTATTTT.

CDR3 in amino acids: CASSQSTSGVDQETQYF. In DNA, the CDR3 is TGCGCCAGCAGCCAATCGACTAGCGGGGTAGACCAAGAGACCCAGTACTTC. V is TRBV4-1 and J is TRBJ2-5; TRBD2 agrees at 11 bases. The germline V gene has CDR1 MGHRA and CDR2 YSYEKL. This CDR3 contains 17 residues. The V gene end was trimmed by 2 bases and the J gene end by 0 bases; junction bases not matched to a gene: 5.

V gene TRBV13 combines with J gene TRBJ2-3, with D tentatively TRBD2 (6 bases). Between the trimmed V and J ends, which lost 2 bases and 2 bases, there was a span of 17 bases. Germline-derived CDR1 and CDR2 are PRHDT and FYEKMQ (reference sequence). This CDR3 is 17 amino acids long. Here the CDR3 reads CASSLRYGGEYTDTQYF. The CDR3 DNA reads TGTGCCAGCAGCTTACGTTACGGCGGGGAATACACAGATACGCAGTATTTT.